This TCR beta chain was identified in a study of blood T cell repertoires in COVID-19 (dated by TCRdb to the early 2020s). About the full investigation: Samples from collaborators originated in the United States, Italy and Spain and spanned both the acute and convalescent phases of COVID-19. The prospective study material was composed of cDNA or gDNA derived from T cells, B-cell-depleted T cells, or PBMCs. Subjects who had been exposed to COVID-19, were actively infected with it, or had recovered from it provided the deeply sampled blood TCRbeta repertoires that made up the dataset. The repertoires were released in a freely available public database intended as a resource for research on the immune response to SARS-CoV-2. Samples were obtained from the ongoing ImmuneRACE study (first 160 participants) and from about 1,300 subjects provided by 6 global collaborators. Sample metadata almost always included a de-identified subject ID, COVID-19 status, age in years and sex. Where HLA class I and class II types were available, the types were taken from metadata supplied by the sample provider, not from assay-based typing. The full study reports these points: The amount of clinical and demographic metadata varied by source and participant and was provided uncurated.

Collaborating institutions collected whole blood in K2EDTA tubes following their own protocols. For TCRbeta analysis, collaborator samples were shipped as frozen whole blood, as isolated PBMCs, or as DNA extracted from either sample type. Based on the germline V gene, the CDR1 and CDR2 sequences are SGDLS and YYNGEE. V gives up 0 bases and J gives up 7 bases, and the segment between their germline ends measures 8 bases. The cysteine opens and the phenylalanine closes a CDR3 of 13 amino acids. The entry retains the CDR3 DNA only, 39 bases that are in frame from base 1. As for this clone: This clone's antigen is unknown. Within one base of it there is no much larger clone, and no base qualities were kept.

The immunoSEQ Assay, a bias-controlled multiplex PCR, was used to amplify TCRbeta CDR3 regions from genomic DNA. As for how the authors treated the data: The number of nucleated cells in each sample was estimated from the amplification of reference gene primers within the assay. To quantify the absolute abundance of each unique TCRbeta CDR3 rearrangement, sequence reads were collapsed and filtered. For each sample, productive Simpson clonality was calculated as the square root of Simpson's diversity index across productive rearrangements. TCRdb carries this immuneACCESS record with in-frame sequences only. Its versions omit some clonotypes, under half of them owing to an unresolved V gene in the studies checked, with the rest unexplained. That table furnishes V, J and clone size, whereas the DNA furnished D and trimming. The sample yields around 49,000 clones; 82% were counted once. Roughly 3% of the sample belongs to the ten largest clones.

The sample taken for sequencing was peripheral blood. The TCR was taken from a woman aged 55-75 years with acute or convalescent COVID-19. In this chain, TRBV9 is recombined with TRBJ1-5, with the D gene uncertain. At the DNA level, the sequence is TGTGCCAGCAGCGTAGCCCCGGGGCAGCCCCAGCATTTT. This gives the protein CASSVAPGQPQHF.